This passage covers 10 T cell receptor beta chains from one sample sequenced in a study of shared clonotypes between healthy human individuals. The method was immunoSEQ multiplex PCR; TCRdb's version includes in-frame clones alone and lacks a portion of them. This table has 600,000 or so clones, 98% appearing once. Terminally differentiated effector memory CD45RA+ cells were excluded from the naive CD8 cells, which were CD45RO-negative and positively selected for CCR7. The source material was naive CD8+ T cells sorted from blood. The receptors here all came from a man aged 25 to 40 in good health.

Comment on this clone: The sample holds other DNA sequences that translate to the same CDR3. As DNA, the CDR3 is TGTGCCAGCAGCTTAGGCCCTAGCGGGATCTACAATGAGCAGTTCTTC. It is translated as CASSLGPSGIYNEQFF. The V gene is TRBV11-2, the J gene TRBJ2-1; TRBD2 aligns across 9 bases. With V trimmed by 1 base and J by 3 bases, 4 bases remained unmatched. This CDR3 comprises 16 residues. Per the germline V gene, CDR1 is SGHAT and CDR2 is FQNNGV.

This clone was seen once. The chain joins TRBV28 to TRBJ1-5, with D unresolved. Germline V gene sequence: CDR1 MDHEN, CDR2 SYDVKM. Trimming shortened V by 3 bases and J by 7 bases, and 7 bases separated the two germline ends. This CDR3 has 12 amino acids. The CDR3 loop is CASSFLNQPQHF. The CDR3 DNA is TGTGCCAGCAGTTTCCTTAACCAGCCCCAGCATTTT.

This chain uses TRBV15 with TRBJ2-7; D not certain. The CDR3 has 12 residues. Deletions cut 4 bases from V and 0 bases from J, with 4 bases between. Germline V gives CDR1 LNHNV, CDR2 YYDKDF (reference sequence). CDR3 region: CATSMNSYEQYF. The CDR3 DNA reads TGTGCCACCAGCATGAACTCCTACGAGCAGTACTTC.

The V gene is TRBV7-9, the J gene TRBJ2-2, with 8 bases identical to TRBD2. J lost 3 bases, V lost 1 base, and 1 base had no gene match. Germline V gene sequence: CDR1 SEHNR, CDR2 FQNEAQ (reference sequence). There are 15 residues in the CDR3. The CDR3 nucleotides are TGTGCCAGCAGCTTAGTTAGCGGGGACACCGGGGAGCTGTTTTTT. As protein: CASSLVSGDTGELFF.

The chain joins TRBV29-1 to TRBJ2-1; 7 bases are shared with TRBD2. Trimming cost V 3 bases and J 5 bases; bases outside gene matches: 10. The CDR3 spans 15 residues. The germline V gene has CDR1 SQVTM and CDR2 ANQGSEA. The CDR3 loop reads CSVESLLAPDNEQFF. The CDR3 DNA reads TGCAGCGTTGAGTCCCTACTAGCGCCGGACAATGAGCAGTTCTTC.

Only one count was recorded for this clone. The chain couples TRBV7-6 to TRBJ2-5; 8 bases are shared with TRBD1. V trimming: 2 bases; J trimming: 0 bases; junction bases outside the gene matches: 2. Germline CDR1 and CDR2: SGHVS and FNYEAQ. The CDR3 has 15 residues. The CDR3 DNA reads as TGTGCCAGCAGCTTATGGACAGGGAACCAAGAGACCCAGTACTTC. Protein product: CASSLWTGNQETQYF.

This rearrangement joins TRBV7-6 to TRBJ2-1; 7 bases are shared with TRBD2. J gave up 0 bases and V 5 bases, and 4 bases lay outside the gene matches. The CDR3 is 15 amino acids. Germline lookup yields CDR1 SGHVS and CDR2 FNYEAQ. The CDR3 is CASSPRGSSYNEQFF. The DNA of the CDR3 is TGTGCCAGCAGCCCCCGCGGGAGCTCCTACAATGAGCAGTTCTTC.

The chain uses TRBV21-1 and TRBJ2-1; the tabulated D call, TRBD1, remains unverified against the DNA. TRBV21-1 corresponds to a pseudogene. This CDR3 spans 15 amino acids. In DNA form, the CDR3 reads TGTGCCAGCACAGGGTTACTTTACTCCTACAATGAGCAGTTCTTC. Protein product: CASTGLLYSYNEQFF.

This clone was seen once. The V and J genes are TRBV19 and TRBJ2-7; unclear D gene. CDR3 size: 14 residues. With 5 bases removed from V and 2 bases from J, the gap between germline ends came to 13 bases. Germline V CDR1 and CDR2: LNHDA, SQIVND (reference sequence). The CDR3 DNA follows: TGTGCCAGTAGTGAGGTCCTGACCACCTACGAGCAGTACTTC. Protein: CASSEVLTTYEQYF.

V gene TRBV27 combines with J gene TRBJ1-1; no definite D call. Trimming shortened V by 8 bases and J by 8 bases, and 15 bases separated the two germline ends. Looked up from germline, CDR1 is MNHEY and CDR2 is SMNVEV (reference sequence). The CDR3 extends over 12 amino acids. DNA of the CDR3: TGTGCCAGCGGTGTGTCTCTTCTCGAAGCTTTCTTT. It specifies CASGVSLLEAFF.